The sequence of this T cell receptor (beta chain) was determined in a study of Ad26.COV2.S vaccination and SARS-CoV-2 variants. This sample's treatment: around 19 received Ad26.COV2.S at low or high dose, single or two shots; 5 received placebo; per-sample allocation not given. After the first vaccine or placebo injection, samples were drawn on day 63. CDR1 is SGHRS, CDR2 YFSETQ, per germline. The CDR3 covers 14 residues. V shed 8 bases and J shed 1 base, with 15 bases lying between them. Findings of the study overall: It was reported that spike-specific CD8+ and CD4+ T cell responses were substantially broad after vaccination.

TCRdb's copy holds only in-frame clones and misses some; the assay was immunoSEQ multiplex PCR. The data hold 250,000 to 300,000 clones, with more than 75% observed a single time. A remark on this clone: Its antigen is not known.

The TCR comes from a person between 18 and 59 years old who received the Ad26.COV2.S COVID-19 vaccine or a placebo. The chain carries TRBV5-1 and TRBJ1-1, with a weak D call TRBD1 (5 bases). The input for sequencing was peripheral blood, taken in a trial of Ad26.COV2.S vaccine versus placebo. CDR3 sequence (DNA): TGCGCCAGTCGGCTCGGACAACCGAACACTGAAGCTTTCTTT. This translates into CASRLGQPNTEAFF.